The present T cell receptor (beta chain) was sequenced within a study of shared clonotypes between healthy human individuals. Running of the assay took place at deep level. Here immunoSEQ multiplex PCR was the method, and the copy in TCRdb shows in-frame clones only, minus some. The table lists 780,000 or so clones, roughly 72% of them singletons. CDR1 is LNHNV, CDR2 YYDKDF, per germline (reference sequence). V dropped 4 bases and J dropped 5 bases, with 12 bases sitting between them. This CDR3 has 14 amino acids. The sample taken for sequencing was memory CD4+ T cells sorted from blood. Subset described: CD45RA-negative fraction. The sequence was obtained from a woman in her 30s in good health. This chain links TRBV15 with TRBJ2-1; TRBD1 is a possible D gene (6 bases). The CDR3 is CATSKGQSNNEQFF. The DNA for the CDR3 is TGTGCCACCAGCAAAGGACAGTCGAACAATGAGCAGTTCTTC.